This T cell receptor (beta chain) originates from a study of blood T cell repertoires in COVID-19. The V segment lost 0 bases and the J segment 2 bases; nucleotides outside the gene matches: 4. The CDR3 runs to 16 residues. Germline values: CDR1 SGDLS, CDR2 YYNGEE. Profiling relied on immunoSEQ multiplex PCR, and the TCRdb table lists in-frame clones only, not all of them. Of about 260,000 clones in the sample, about 90% were seen once. The sequence derives from a woman aged 40 to 50 who had recovered from COVID-19. The sample consisted of peripheral blood. The V and J genes are TRBV9 and TRBJ2-3; 9 bases agree with TRBD1. CDR3 amino acids: CASSVGGQGTTDTQYF. CDR3 nucleotides: TGTGCCAGCAGCGTAGGAGGACAGGGGACCACAGATACGCAGTATTTT. The entire variable domain, with the rest obtained from reference TRBV9 and TRBJ2-3, is as follows: DSGVTQTPKHLITATGQRVTLRCSPRSGDLSVYWYQQSLDQGLQFLIQYYNGEERAKGNILERFSAQQFPDLHSELNLSSLELGDSALYFCASSVGGQGTTDTQYFGPGTRLTVL.